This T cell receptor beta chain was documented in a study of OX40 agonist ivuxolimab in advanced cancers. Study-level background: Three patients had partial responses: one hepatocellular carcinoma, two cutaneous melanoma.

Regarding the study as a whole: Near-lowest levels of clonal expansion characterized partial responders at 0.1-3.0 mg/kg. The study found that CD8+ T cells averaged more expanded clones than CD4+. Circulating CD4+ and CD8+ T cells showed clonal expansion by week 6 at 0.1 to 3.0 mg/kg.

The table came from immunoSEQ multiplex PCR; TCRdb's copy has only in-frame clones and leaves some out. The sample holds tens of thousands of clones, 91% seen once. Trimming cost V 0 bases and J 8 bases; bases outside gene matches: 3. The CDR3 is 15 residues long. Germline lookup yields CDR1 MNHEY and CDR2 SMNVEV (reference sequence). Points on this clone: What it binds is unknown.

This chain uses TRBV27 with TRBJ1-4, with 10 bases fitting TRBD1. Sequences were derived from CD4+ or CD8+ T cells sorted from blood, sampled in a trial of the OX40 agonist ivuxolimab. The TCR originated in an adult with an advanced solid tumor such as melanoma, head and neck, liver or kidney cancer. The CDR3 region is CASSLSGQGWEKLFF. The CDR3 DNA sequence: TGTGCCAGCAGTTTATCGGGACAGGGGTGGGAAAAACTGTTTTTT. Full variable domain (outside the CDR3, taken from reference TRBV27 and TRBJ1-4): EAQVTQNPRYLITVTGKKLTVTCSQNMNHEYMSWYRQDPGLGLRQIYYSMNVEVTDKGDVPEGYKVSRKEKRNFPLILESPSPNQTSLYFCASSLSGQGWEKLFFGSGTQLSVL.